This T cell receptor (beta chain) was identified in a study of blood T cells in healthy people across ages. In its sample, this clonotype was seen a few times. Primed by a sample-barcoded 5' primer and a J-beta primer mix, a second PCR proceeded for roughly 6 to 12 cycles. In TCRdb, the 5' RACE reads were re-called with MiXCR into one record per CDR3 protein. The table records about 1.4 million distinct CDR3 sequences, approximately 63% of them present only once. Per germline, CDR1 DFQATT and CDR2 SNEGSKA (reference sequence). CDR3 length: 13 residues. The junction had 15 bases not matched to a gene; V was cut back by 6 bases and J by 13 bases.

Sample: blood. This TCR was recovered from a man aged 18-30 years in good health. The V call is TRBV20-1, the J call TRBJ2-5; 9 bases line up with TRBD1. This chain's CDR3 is CSARSGTGSSSYF. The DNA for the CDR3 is TGCAGTGCGCGATCCGGGACAGGGTCGAGTTCGTACTTC.